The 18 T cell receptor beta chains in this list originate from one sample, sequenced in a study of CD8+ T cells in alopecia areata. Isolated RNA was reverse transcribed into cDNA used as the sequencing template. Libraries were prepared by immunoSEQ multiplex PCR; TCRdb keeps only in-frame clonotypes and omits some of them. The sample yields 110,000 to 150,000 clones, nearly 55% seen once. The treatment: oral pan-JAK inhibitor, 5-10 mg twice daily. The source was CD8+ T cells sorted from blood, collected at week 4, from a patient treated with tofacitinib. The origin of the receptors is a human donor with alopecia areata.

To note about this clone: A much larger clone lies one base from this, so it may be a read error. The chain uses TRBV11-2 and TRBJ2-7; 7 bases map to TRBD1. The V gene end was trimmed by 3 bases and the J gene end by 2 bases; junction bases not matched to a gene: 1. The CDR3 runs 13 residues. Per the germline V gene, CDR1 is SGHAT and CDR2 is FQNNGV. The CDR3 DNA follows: TGTGCCAGCAGCTTTGGACAGGCCTACGAGCAGTACTTC. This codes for CASSFGQAYEQYF.

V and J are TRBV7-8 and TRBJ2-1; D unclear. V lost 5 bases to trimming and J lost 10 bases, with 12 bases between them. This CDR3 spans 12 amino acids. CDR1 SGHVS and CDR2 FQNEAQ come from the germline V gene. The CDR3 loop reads CASSDFVDEQFF. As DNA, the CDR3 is TGTGCCAGCAGCGACTTTGTTGACGAGCAGTTCTTC.

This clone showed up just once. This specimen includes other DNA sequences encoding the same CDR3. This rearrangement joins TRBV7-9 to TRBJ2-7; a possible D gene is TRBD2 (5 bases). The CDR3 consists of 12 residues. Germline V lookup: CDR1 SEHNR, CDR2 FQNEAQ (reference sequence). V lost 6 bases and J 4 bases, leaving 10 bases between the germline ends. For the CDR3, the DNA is TGTGCCAGCAGTCCGGGATCTTACGAGCAGTACTTC. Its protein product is CASSPGSYEQYF. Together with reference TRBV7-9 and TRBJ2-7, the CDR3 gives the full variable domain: DTGVSQNPRHKITKRGQNVTFRCDPISEHNRLYWYRQTLGQGPEFLTYFQNEAQLEKSRLLSDRFSAERPKGSFSTLEIQRTEQGDSAMYLCASSPGSYEQYFGPGTRLTVT.

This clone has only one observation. CDR3 sequence: CACLTGGGTDTQYF. Here the CDR3 DNA reads TGTGCCTGCCTGACAGGGGGTGGCACAGATACGCAGTATTTT. The chain is built from TRBV30 and TRBJ2-3, with TRBD1 matching 9 bases. CDR1 and CDR2 from the germline V gene are GTSNPN and SVGIG (reference sequence). After removal of 6 bases from V and 1 base from J, the junction contained 5 bases not matched to a gene. This CDR3 has 14 residues.

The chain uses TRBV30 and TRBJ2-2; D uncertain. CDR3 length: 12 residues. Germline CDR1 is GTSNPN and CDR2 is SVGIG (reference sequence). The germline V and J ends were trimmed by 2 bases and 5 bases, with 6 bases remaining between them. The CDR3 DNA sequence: TGTGCCTGGAGTCCAGCAACCGGGGAGCTGTTTTTT. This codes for CAWSPATGELFF.

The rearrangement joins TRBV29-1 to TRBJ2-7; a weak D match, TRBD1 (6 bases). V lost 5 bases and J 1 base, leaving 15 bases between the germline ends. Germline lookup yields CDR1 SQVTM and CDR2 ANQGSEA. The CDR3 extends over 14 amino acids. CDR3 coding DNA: TGCAGCGTTTTTACAGGGAGTGGGTCCTACGAGCAGTACTTC. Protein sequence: CSVFTGSGSYEQYF.

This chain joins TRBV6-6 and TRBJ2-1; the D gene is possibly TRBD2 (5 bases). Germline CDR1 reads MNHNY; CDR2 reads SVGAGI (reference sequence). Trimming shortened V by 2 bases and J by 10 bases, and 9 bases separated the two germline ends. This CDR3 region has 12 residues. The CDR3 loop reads CASSYIPGEQFF. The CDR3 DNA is TGTGCCAGCAGTTACATCCCGGGGGAGCAGTTCTTC.

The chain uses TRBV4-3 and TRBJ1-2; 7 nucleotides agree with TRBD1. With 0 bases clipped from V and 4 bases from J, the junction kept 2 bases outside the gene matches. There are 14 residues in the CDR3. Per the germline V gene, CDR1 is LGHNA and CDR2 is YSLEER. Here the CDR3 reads CASSQDHRGYGYTF. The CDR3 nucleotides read TGCGCCAGCAGCCAAGATCACAGGGGCTATGGCTACACCTTC.

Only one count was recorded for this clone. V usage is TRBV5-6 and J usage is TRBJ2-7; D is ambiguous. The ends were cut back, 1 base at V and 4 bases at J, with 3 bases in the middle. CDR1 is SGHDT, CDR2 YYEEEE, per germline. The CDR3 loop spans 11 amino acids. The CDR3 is CASSLMYEQYF. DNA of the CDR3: TGTGCCAGCAGCTTGATGTACGAGCAGTACTTC.

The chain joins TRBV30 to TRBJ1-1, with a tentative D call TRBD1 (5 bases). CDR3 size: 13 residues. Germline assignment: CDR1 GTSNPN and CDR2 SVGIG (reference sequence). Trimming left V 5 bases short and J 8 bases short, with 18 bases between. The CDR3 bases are TGTGCCTGGGTGGGGGGTCGACAGCTCGAAGCTTTCTTT. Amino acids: CAWVGGRQLEAFF.

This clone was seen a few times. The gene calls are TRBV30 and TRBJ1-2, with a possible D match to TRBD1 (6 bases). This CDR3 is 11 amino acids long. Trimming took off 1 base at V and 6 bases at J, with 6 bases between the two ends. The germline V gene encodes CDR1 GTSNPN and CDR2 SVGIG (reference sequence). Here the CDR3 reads CAWSEGDGYTF. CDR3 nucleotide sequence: TGTGCCTGGAGTGAGGGGGATGGCTACACCTTC.

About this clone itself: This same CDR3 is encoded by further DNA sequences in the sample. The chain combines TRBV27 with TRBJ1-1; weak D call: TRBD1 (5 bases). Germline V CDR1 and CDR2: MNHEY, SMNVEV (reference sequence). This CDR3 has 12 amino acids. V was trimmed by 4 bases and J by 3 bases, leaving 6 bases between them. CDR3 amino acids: CASSSGYTEAFF. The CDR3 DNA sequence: TGTGCCAGCAGTTCAGGGTACACTGAAGCTTTCTTT.

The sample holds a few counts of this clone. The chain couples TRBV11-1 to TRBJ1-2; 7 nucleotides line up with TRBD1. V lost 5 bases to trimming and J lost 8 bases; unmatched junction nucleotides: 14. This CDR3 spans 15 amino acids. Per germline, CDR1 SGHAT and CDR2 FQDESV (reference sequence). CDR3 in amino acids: CASSPRTTGLEGYTF. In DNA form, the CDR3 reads TGTGCCAGCAGCCCACGAACGACAGGGCTGGAGGGCTACACCTTC.

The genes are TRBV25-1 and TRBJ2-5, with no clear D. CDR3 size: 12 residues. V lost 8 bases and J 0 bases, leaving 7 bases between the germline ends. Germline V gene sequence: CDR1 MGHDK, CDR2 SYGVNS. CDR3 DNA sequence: TGTGCCAGCTCGGTGGACCAAGAGACCCAGTACTTC. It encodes CASSVDQETQYF.

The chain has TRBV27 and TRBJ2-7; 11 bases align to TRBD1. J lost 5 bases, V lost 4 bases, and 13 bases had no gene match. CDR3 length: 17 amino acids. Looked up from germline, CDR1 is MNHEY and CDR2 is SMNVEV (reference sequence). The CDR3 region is CASSSLNSDRGRNEQYF. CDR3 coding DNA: TGTGCCAGCAGTTCCCTAAATTCGGACAGGGGGCGAAACGAGCAGTACTTC.

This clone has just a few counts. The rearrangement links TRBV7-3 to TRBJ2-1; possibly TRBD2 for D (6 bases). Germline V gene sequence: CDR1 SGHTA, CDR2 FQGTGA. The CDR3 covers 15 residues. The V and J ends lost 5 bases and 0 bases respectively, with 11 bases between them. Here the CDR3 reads CASSPGLSSYNEQFF. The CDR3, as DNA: TGTGCCAGCAGCCCGGGACTCAGCTCCTACAATGAGCAGTTCTTC.

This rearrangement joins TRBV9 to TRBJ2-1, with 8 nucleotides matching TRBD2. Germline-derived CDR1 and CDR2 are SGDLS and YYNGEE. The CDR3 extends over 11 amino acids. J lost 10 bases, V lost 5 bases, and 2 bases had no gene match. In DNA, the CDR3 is TGTGCCAGCAGTTTAGCGGGGGAGCAGTTCTTC. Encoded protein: CASSLAGEQFF.

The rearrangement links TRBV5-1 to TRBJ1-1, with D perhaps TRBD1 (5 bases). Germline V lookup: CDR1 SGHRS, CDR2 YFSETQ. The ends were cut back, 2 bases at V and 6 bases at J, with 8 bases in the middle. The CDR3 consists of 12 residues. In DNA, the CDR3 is TGCGCCAGCAGCTTCCGGGGCCCTGAAGCTTTCTTT. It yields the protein CASSFRGPEAFF. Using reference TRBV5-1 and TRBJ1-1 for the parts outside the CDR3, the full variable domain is KAGVTQTPRYLIKTRGQQVTLSCSPISGHRSVSWYQQTPGQGLQFLFEYFSETQRNKGNFPGRFSGRQFSNSRSEMNVSTLELGDSALYLCASSFRGPEAFFGQGTRLTVV.